Below are 20 T cell receptor beta chains sequenced from a single sample in a study of blood T cells in healthy people across ages. Primed by a sample-barcoded 5' primer and a J-beta primer mix, a second PCR proceeded for about 7 to 11 cycles. TCRdb processed the 5' RACE reads anew with MiXCR; each CDR3 protein has one entry. The table has over 1,500,000 distinct CDR3 sequences, roughly two fifths seen once. Sequenced material: blood. The receptors come from a human donor in good health.

This chain links TRBV7-9 with TRBJ2-7; a possible D gene is TRBD1 (6 bases). Germline V CDR1 and CDR2: SEHNR, FQNEAQ (reference sequence). With 7 bases removed from V and 2 bases from J, the gap between germline ends came to 18 bases. This CDR3 has 15 amino acids. The CDR3 DNA sequence: TGTGCCAGCATCTCACCCGACAGGAGTCCCTACGAGCAGTACTTC. Translated: CASISPDRSPYEQYF.

A few counts support this clonotype. V is TRBV29-1 and J is TRBJ1-1; no reliable D call. Per the germline V gene, CDR1 is SQVTM and CDR2 is ANQGSEA. This CDR3 is built from 12 residues. V lost 3 bases and J 1 base, leaving 6 bases between the germline ends. CDR3 DNA sequence: TGCAGCGTTGAGATAGGGAACACTGAAGCTTTCTTT. Translation: CSVEIGNTEAFF.

This clonotype was detected only a few times. The rearrangement uses TRBV29-1 and TRBJ2-1; perhaps TRBD1 as D (6 bases). Per germline, CDR1 SQVTM and CDR2 ANQGSEA. V was cut by 4 bases and J by 0 bases, with 10 bases left in between. The CDR3 has 14 residues. CDR3 in amino acids: CSVAWTASYNEQFF. The CDR3 DNA reads as TGCAGCGTTGCATGGACAGCCTCCTACAATGAGCAGTTCTTC.

This clonotype was seen only a few times. The chain carries TRBV7-9 and TRBJ2-1; perhaps TRBD1 as D (5 bases). The germline V and J ends were trimmed by 5 bases and 6 bases, with 17 bases remaining between them. The CDR3 is 15 amino acids. Germline values: CDR1 SEHNR, CDR2 FQNEAQ (reference sequence). CDR3 loop: CASSLTDPFVNEQFF. DNA of the CDR3: TGTGCCAGCAGCCTGACAGACCCATTCGTCAATGAGCAGTTCTTC.

This clonotype was detected only once. The J gene is TRBJ2-4, the V gene TRBV12-3 or TRBV12-4, with D possibly matching TRBD2 (7 bases). V gave up 2 bases and J gave up 13 bases, with 18 bases separating them. The CDR3 length is 14 residues. CDR3 loop: CASSLPAGAPLQYF. CDR3 sequence (DNA): TGTGCCAGCAGTTTACCTGCGGGGGCCCCTCTCCAGTACTTC.

As regards this clonotype: One end of the junction varies from germline; a read error may be responsible. The chain has TRBV7-2 and TRBJ2-1; weak D call: TRBD1 (6 bases). In germline, CDR1 is SGHTA, CDR2 FQGNSA. The CDR3 runs 14 residues. CDR3: CANSSRTGINEQFF. Written as DNA, the CDR3 is TGTGCCAACAGCTCTCGAACAGGGATCAATGAGCAGTTCTTC.

The J gene is TRBJ2-3, the V gene TRBV10-3; 8 positions match TRBD2. Unmatched junction bases numbered 9, after V lost 3 bases and J lost 4 bases. Looked up from germline, CDR1 is ENHRY and CDR2 is SYGVKD. CDR3 size: 16 residues. The CDR3 sequence is CAISEVGGGRPDTQYF. The CDR3 bases are TGTGCCATCAGTGAAGTCGGCGGGGGGCGCCCAGATACGCAGTATTTT.

V usage is TRBV20-1 and J usage is TRBJ1-2; 9 bases are a match to TRBD1. The V gene's germline CDR1 is DFQATT and CDR2 SNEGSKA (reference sequence). Losses at the gene ends were 1 base for V and 8 bases for J; bases not matched to a gene: 14. The CDR3 is 16 residues long. CDR3 residues: CSARAFGTGSRDGYTF. CDR3 nucleotides: TGCAGTGCTAGAGCGTTTGGGACAGGGAGTCGGGACGGCTACACCTTC.

This clonotype was seen a handful of times. The DNA of the CDR3 is TGTGCCAGCAGCCACGGACTAGCGGGCCCCTACGAGCAGTACTTC. It yields the protein CASSHGLAGPYEQYF. The V and J genes are TRBV28 and TRBJ2-7, with TRBD2 matching over 11 bases. The CDR3 loop spans 15 amino acids. J was trimmed by 2 bases and V by 6 bases; bases with no gene match: 6. CDR1 and CDR2 (germline): MDHEN, SYDVKM.

The chain combines TRBV20-1 with TRBJ2-1, with 7 positions matching TRBD1. The CDR3 spans 13 residues. The ends lost 2 bases at V and 6 bases at J; junction bases unmatched: 4. CDR1 and CDR2 from the germline V gene are DFQATT and SNEGSKA (reference sequence). DNA for the CDR3: TGCAGTGCTAGAAAGACAGGGCCCAATGAGCAGTTCTTC. Translating gives CSARKTGPNEQFF.

In this sample, this clonotype turned up many times. This chain joins TRBV5-4 and TRBJ2-7; 8 bases align to TRBD1. CDR3 length: 15 residues. Germline CDR1 reads SGHNT; CDR2 reads YYREEE (reference sequence). Germline trimming cut 2 bases from V and 1 base from J; bases unmatched to any gene: 5. The CDR3 reads CASSFQGAVSYEQYF. The CDR3 nucleotides are TGTGCCAGCAGCTTTCAGGGGGCTGTGTCCTACGAGCAGTACTTC.

The rearrangement uses TRBV4-2 and TRBJ2-2; 16 nucleotides match TRBD2. V shed 2 bases, J shed 4 bases, and the junction held 10 bases outside the gene matches. Looked up from germline, CDR1 is LGHNA and CDR2 is YNFKEQ. The CDR3 covers 20 residues. CDR3 amino acids: CASSQTVGTSGGAVTGELFF. CDR3 in DNA: TGTGCCAGCAGCCAAACAGTTGGGACTAGCGGGGGGGCCGTCACCGGGGAGCTGTTTTTT.

This rearrangement joins TRBV20-1 to TRBJ2-2; no reliable D call. The CDR3 has 15 residues. V lost 3 bases and J 6 bases, leaving 17 bases between the germline ends. From germline, CDR1 is DFQATT and CDR2 SNEGSKA (reference sequence). In DNA, the CDR3 is TGCAGTGCTAGGGCCGATGTTGGGGTCTCCGGGGAGCTGTTTTTT. This sequence encodes CSARADVGVSGELFF.

The chain couples TRBV12-3 or TRBV12-4 to TRBJ2-3, with D possibly matching TRBD2 (6 bases). The CDR3 is made up of 18 amino acids. V gave up 4 bases and J gave up 4 bases, with 24 bases separating them. The CDR3 sequence is CASSYTGTFGVMSDTQYF. CDR3 sequence (DNA): TGTGCCAGCAGTTATACCGGGACTTTTGGGGTCATGTCAGATACGCAGTATTTT.

The chain combines TRBV27 with TRBJ1-1, with D possibly being TRBD1 (6 bases). The V end lost 7 bases, the J end lost 1 base, and 10 bases lay between the germline ends. Per germline, CDR1 MNHEY and CDR2 SMNVEV (reference sequence). The CDR3 runs to 13 residues. The CDR3 spells CASKQGRNTEAFF. The CDR3 bases are TGTGCCAGCAAACAGGGAAGGAACACTGAAGCTTTCTTT.

This clonotype showed up just a few times. V usage is TRBV2 and J usage is TRBJ2-2; perhaps TRBD1 as D (5 bases). CDR3 size: 12 residues. V gave up 4 bases and J gave up 8 bases, with 8 bases separating them. Germline V gene lookup returns CDR1 SNHLY and CDR2 FYNNEI. The CDR3 sequence is CASSGGRGELFF. DNA of the CDR3: TGTGCCAGCAGTGGGGGCCGGGGGGAGCTGTTTTTT.

The chain employs TRBV12-3 or TRBV12-4 and TRBJ2-7; D is uncertain. This CDR3 contains 14 residues. V was shortened by 9 bases and J by 1 base, with 16 bases between the two germline ends. CDR3 bases: TGTGCCAGAGAGCCCTGTATGGAGTCCTACGAGCAGTACTTC. This codes for CAREPCMESYEQYF.

The V gene is TRBV19, the J gene TRBJ1-1; TRBD1 is a possible D gene (5 bases). The CDR3 extends over 17 amino acids. The V end was cut by 5 bases, the J end by 1 base, with 20 bases between. Germline CDR1 and CDR2: LNHDA and SQIVND (reference sequence). The CDR3, as DNA: TGTGCCAGTAGTCCGCCAATAGGAGGGGAGGAGAACACTGAAGCTTTCTTT. It codes for CASSPPIGGEENTEAFF. The full variable domain, rest sourced from reference TRBV19 and TRBJ1-1, is DGGITQSPKYLFRKEGQNVTLSCEQNLNHDAMYWYRQDPGQGLRLIYYSQIVNDFQKGDIAEGYSVSREKKESFPLTVTSAQKNPTAFYLCASSPPIGGEENTEAFFGQGTRLTVV.

This clonotype has only a few counts. The CDR3 loop reads CSVGPGRVTEAFF. CDR3 DNA: TGCAGCGTTGGCCCAGGGAGGGTCACTGAAGCTTTCTTT. J is TRBJ1-1 and V is TRBV29-1, with D possibly being TRBD1 (5 bases). The V end lost 4 bases, the J end lost 4 bases, and 13 bases lay between the germline ends. This CDR3 contains 13 residues. The germline CDR1 and CDR2 sequences are SQVTM and ANQGSEA.

This chain connects TRBV6-5 to TRBJ1-6; D may be TRBD1 (5 bases). Trimming left V 2 bases short and J 7 bases short, with 9 bases between. CDR1 MNHEY and CDR2 SVGAGI come from the germline V gene. The CDR3 spans 14 residues. The CDR3 loop is CASSYAGLNSPLHF. The CDR3 DNA reads TGTGCCAGCAGTTACGCAGGGCTCAATTCACCCCTCCACTTT.